A selection of T cell receptor beta chains follows, all from one sample in a study of cytomegalovirus exposure and HLA in healthy donors. Profiled with immunoSEQ multiplex PCR; TCRdb holds only in-frame clones, not every one. The sample contains about 120,000 clones, about 82% of which appear only once. Sequencing was performed on PBMCs. The receptors come from a man aged 18 to 30 in good health and CMV-seronegative. Each CDR3 is given with its conserved first and last residue. D genes are given only for firm matches. The size of a clone is reported for some rows only, either as once, few or many, or as a class for expanded clones.

V: TRBV5-1
J: TRBJ1-1
D: .
length: 15
size: .
CDR3: CASSNHGTAGTEAFF
DNA: TGCGCCAGCAGCAATCATGGGACCGCGGGAACTGAAGCTTTCTTT

V: TRBV27
J: TRBJ1-5
D: .
length: 15
size: .
CDR3: CASSSTSTGEQPQHF
DNA: TGTGCCAGCAGTTCGACGTCGACAGGCGAACAGCCCCAGCATTTT

V: TRBV30
J: TRBJ1-2
D: TRBD1
length: 14
size: few
CDR3: CAWSEGTGGYGYTF
DNA: TGTGCCTGGAGTGAAGGGACAGGGGGCTATGGCTACACCTTC

V: TRBV6-4
J: TRBJ2-1
D: TRBD2
length: 18
size: .
CDR3: CASSVGLAGGQLYNEQFF
DNA: TGTGCCAGCAGCGTGGGACTAGCGGGAGGTCAGCTCTACAATGAGCAGTTCTTC

V: TRBV15
J: TRBJ2-6
D: .
length: 16
size: .
CDR3: CATSRDRGSGANVLTF
DNA: TGTGCCACCAGCAGAGATAGGGGTTCTGGGGCCAACGTCCTGACTTTC

V: TRBV18
J: TRBJ1-5
D: .
length: 15
size: .
CDR3: CASSEKPYSNQPQHF
DNA: TGTGCCAGCTCAGAGAAACCCTATAGCAATCAGCCCCAGCATTTT

V: TRBV5-1
J: TRBJ2-1
D: TRBD2
length: 15
size: .
CDR3: CASSLERGGYNEQFF
DNA: TGCGCCAGCAGCTTGGAGCGGGGTGGGTACAATGAGCAGTTCTTC

V: TRBV4-2
J: TRBJ2-7
D: .
length: 14
size: .
CDR3: CASSQDLGAGEQYF
DNA: TGTGCCAGCAGCCAAGATTTGGGGGCGGGCGAGCAGTACTTC

V: TRBV13
J: TRBJ2-7
D: .
length: 12
size: .
CDR3: CASSPPSREQYF
DNA: TGTGCCAGCAGCCCCCCTTCGCGCGAGCAGTACTTC

V: TRBV6-1
J: TRBJ1-2
D: .
length: 13
size: few
CDR3: CASSEASQRGYTF
DNA: TGTGCCAGCAGTGAAGCTTCTCAACGGGGCTACACCTTC

V: TRBV19
J: TRBJ2-7
D: TRBD2
length: 13
size: .
CDR3: CASDSGTNSEQYF
DNA: TGTGCCAGCGACTCCGGGACTAATTCCGAGCAGTACTTC

V: TRBV13
J: TRBJ2-7
D: .
length: 15
size: .
CDR3: CASRQAGGFTYEQYF
DNA: TGTGCCAGCAGGCAAGCTGGGGGCTTTACCTACGAGCAGTACTTC

V: TRBV30
J: TRBJ2-5
D: TRBD1
length: 13
size: .
CDR3: CAWTQGAQETQYF
DNA: TGTGCCTGGACGCAGGGGGCCCAAGAGACCCAGTACTTC

V: TRBV2
J: TRBJ2-7
D: TRBD2
length: 11
size: .
CDR3: CASTPGGEQYF
DNA: TGTGCCAGCACCCCCGGGGGGGAGCAGTACTTC

V: TRBV6-1
J: TRBJ2-1
D: TRBD2
length: 15
size: .
CDR3: CASSTSGLSYNEQFF
DNA: TGTGCCAGCAGTACTAGCGGACTCTCCTACAATGAGCAGTTCTTC

V: TRBV7-2
J: TRBJ1-5
D: TRBD1
length: 14
size: .
CDR3: CASKRTGSNQPQHF
DNA: TGTGCCAGCAAGAGGACAGGTAGCAATCAGCCCCAGCATTTT

V: TRBV5-6
J: TRBJ2-5
D: TRBD2
length: 14
size: .
CDR3: CASSLSGRGETQYF
DNA: TGTGCCAGCAGCTTGAGCGGGAGGGGGGAGACCCAGTACTTC

V: TRBV5-8
J: TRBJ2-7
D: .
length: 12
size: .
CDR3: CASSQTRIEQYF
DNA: TGTGCCAGCAGCCAGACTAGGATCGAGCAGTACTTC

V: TRBV5-4
J: TRBJ2-1
D: .
length: 15
size: .
CDR3: CASTTPGVLGNEQFF
DNA: TGTGCCAGCACCACACCGGGGGTACTGGGGAATGAGCAGTTCTTC

V: TRBV18
J: TRBJ2-1
D: .
length: 14
size: .
CDR3: CASSPPSGYNEQFF
DNA: TGTGCCAGCTCACCACCATCCGGTTACAATGAGCAGTTCTTC

V: TRBV19
J: TRBJ1-5
D: .
length: 15
size: .
CDR3: CASNIGRVGDQPQHF
DNA: TGTGCCAGTAACATCGGCAGGGTAGGAGATCAGCCCCAGCATTTT

V: TRBV6-5
J: TRBJ1-1
D: .
length: 12
size: .
CDR3: CASSSGATEAFF
DNA: TGTGCCAGCAGTTCAGGGGCCACTGAAGCTTTCTTT

V: TRBV7-8
J: TRBJ1-5
D: TRBD1
length: 15
size: .
CDR3: CASSYTGTGDQPQHF
DNA: TGTGCCAGCAGCTATACCGGGACAGGGGACCAGCCCCAGCATTTT

V: TRBV6-5
J: TRBJ2-5
D: .
length: 14
size: .
CDR3: CASKVGRGSETQYF
DNA: TGTGCCAGCAAGGTTGGCAGGGGTAGTGAGACCCAGTACTTC

V: TRBV2
J: TRBJ2-1
D: TRBD2
length: 16
size: .
CDR3: CASSELAGGSYNEQFF
DNA: TGTGCCAGCAGTGAACTCGCGGGAGGCTCCTACAATGAGCAGTTCTTC

V: TRBV5-1
J: TRBJ2-5
D: .
length: 14
size: .
CDR3: CASSFFEYQETQYF
DNA: TGCGCCAGCAGCTTCTTCGAGTACCAAGAGACCCAGTACTTC

V: TRBV5-1
J: TRBJ2-7
D: .
length: 15
size: .
CDR3: CASSLGTGSSYEQYF
DNA: TGCGCCAGCAGCTTGGGGACTGGGAGCTCCTACGAGCAGTACTTC

V: TRBV19
J: TRBJ1-1
D: TRBD1
length: 16
size: .
CDR3: CASSMVAGTGNTEAFF
DNA: TGTGCCAGTAGTATGGTCGCCGGGACAGGGAACACTGAAGCTTTCTTT

V: TRBV19
J: TRBJ1-6
D: .
length: 12
size: .
CDR3: CASSIPDSPLHF
DNA: TGTGCCAGTAGTATTCCGGATTCACCCCTCCACTTT

V: TRBV19
J: TRBJ1-5
D: .
length: 13
size: .
CDR3: CASRGGVGQPQHF
DNA: TGTGCCAGTAGGGGAGGGGTAGGTCAGCCCCAGCATTTT

V: TRBV9
J: TRBJ2-2
D: .
length: 14
size: once
CDR3: CASSEGGNTGELFF
DNA: TGTGCCAGCTCCGAGGGCGGGAACACCGGGGAGCTGTTTTTT

V: TRBV19
J: TRBJ2-7
D: TRBD2
length: 15
size: .
CDR3: CASSIGLAGSYEQYF
DNA: TGTGCCAGTAGTATAGGTCTAGCGGGTAGCTACGAGCAGTACTTC

V: TRBV2
J: TRBJ2-2
D: TRBD1
length: 14
size: .
CDR3: CASAGTGVAGELFF
DNA: TGTGCCAGCGCCGGGACAGGGGTCGCGGGGGAGCTGTTTTTT

V: TRBV6-5
J: TRBJ1-1
D: .
length: 14
size: .
CDR3: CASSYAPRNTEAFF
DNA: TGTGCCAGCAGTTACGCACCGCGGAACACTGAAGCTTTCTTT

V: TRBV7-8
J: TRBJ2-1
D: TRBD2
length: 16
size: .
CDR3: CASSLFLAGAYNEQFF
DNA: TGTGCCAGCAGCTTATTCCTAGCGGGGGCCTACAATGAGCAGTTCTTC

V: TRBV5-4
J: TRBJ2-4
D: TRBD1
length: 17
size: .
CDR3: CASSLEGQGAYKNIQYF
DNA: TGTGCCAGCAGCTTGGAGGGACAGGGGGCTTACAAAAACATTCAGTACTTC

V: TRBV30
J: TRBJ2-1
D: TRBD2
length: 14
size: .
CDR3: CAWSSGSSYNEQFF
DNA: TGTGCCTGGAGCAGCGGGAGCTCCTACAATGAGCAGTTCTTC

V: TRBV10-3
J: TRBJ2-5
D: TRBD2
length: 16
size: .
CDR3: CAISERLAGGQETQYF
DNA: TGTGCCATCAGTGAAAGACTAGCGGGGGGTCAAGAGACCCAGTACTTC

V: TRBV6-4
J: TRBJ2-1
D: .
length: 16
size: .
CDR3: CASSDSAGDRNNEQFF
DNA: TGTGCCAGCAGTGACTCTGCGGGTGATAGAAACAATGAGCAGTTCTTC

V: TRBV6-5
J: TRBJ1-2
D: TRBD1
length: 15
size: .
CDR3: CASSPGQGANYGYTF
DNA: TGTGCCAGCAGCCCGGGACAGGGAGCTAACTATGGCTACACCTTC

V: TRBV6-5
J: TRBJ1-1
D: .
length: 12
size: .
CDR3: CASRSRGTEAFF
DNA: TGTGCCAGCAGATCACGGGGGACTGAAGCTTTCTTT

V: TRBV9
J: TRBJ2-3
D: .
length: 15
size: .
CDR3: CASSPSGGSTDTQYF
DNA: TGTGCCAGCAGCCCTAGTGGGGGCAGCACAGATACGCAGTATTTT

V: TRBV27
J: TRBJ2-7
D: .
length: 12
size: .
CDR3: CASGDWNYEQYF
DNA: TGTGCCAGCGGGGACTGGAACTACGAGCAGTACTTC

V: TRBV27
J: TRBJ2-7
D: TRBD1
length: 16
size: .
CDR3: CASSKGTGGEDYEQYF
DNA: TGTGCCAGCAGTAAAGGGACAGGGGGCGAGGACTACGAGCAGTACTTC

V: TRBV27
J: TRBJ2-7
D: TRBD2
length: 14
size: once
CDR3: CASSLGTSGGEQYF
DNA: TGTGCCAGCAGTTTAGGGACTAGCGGGGGCGAGCAGTACTTC

V: TRBV2
J: TRBJ2-6
D: .
length: 15
size: .
CDR3: CASNPRASGANVLTF
DNA: TGTGCCAGCAATCCCAGGGCCTCTGGGGCCAACGTCCTGACTTTC

V: TRBV5-6
J: TRBJ1-1
D: .
length: 17
size: .
CDR3: CASSLKRNPGHGEEAFF
DNA: TGTGCCAGCAGCTTAAAACGGAACCCGGGACACGGGGAGGAAGCTTTCTTT

V: TRBV4-2
J: TRBJ1-2
D: .
length: 15
size: .
CDR3: CASSQDRGEDYGYTF
DNA: TGTGCCAGCAGCCAAGACAGGGGAGAGGACTATGGCTACACCTTC

V: TRBV6-5
J: TRBJ2-5
D: .
length: 13
size: once
CDR3: CASSYFSSETQYF
DNA: TGTGCCAGCAGTTACTTCAGTTCGGAGACCCAGTACTTC

V: TRBV30
J: TRBJ2-5
D: .
length: 11
size: .
CDR3: CAWKAGETQYF
DNA: TGTGCCTGGAAAGCAGGAGAGACCCAGTACTTC

V: TRBV7-9
J: TRBJ2-2
D: TRBD2
length: 16
size: .
CDR3: CASSLAGGGGTGELFF
DNA: TGTGCCAGCAGCTTAGCAGGCGGGGGAGGCACCGGGGAGCTGTTTTTT

V: TRBV7-9
J: TRBJ2-3
D: TRBD1
length: 17
size: once
CDR3: CASSPPRTGGWGDTQYF
DNA: TGTGCCAGCAGCCCTCCCCGGACAGGGGGCTGGGGAGATACGCAGTATTTT

V: TRBV6-5
J: TRBJ2-7
D: .
length: 14
size: .
CDR3: CASSKAGGPAEQYF
DNA: TGTGCCAGCAGTAAAGCAGGAGGCCCAGCCGAGCAGTACTTC

V: TRBV19
J: TRBJ2-1
D: TRBD2
length: 16
size: .
CDR3: CASSIGGGLAGNEQFF
DNA: TGTGCCAGTAGTATAGGGGGAGGACTAGCGGGAAATGAGCAGTTCTTC